Shown below are 30 T cell receptor beta chains from a single sample sequenced in a study of OX40 agonist ivuxolimab in advanced cancers. Produced via immunoSEQ multiplex PCR; TCRdb's table is partial and in-frame only. This sample carries about 140,000 clones, about 92% of them seen once, and the ten largest clones take more than 1%. The source material was CD4+ or CD8+ T cells sorted from blood, sampled in a trial of the OX40 agonist ivuxolimab. The receptors stem from an adult with an advanced solid tumor such as melanoma, head and neck, liver or kidney cancer.

This sequence joins TRBV7-8 and TRBJ1-1, with D possibly matching TRBD1 (5 bases). The germline V gene encodes CDR1 SGHVS and CDR2 FQNEAQ. The CDR3 has 13 residues. V was clipped by 1 base and J by 4 bases, with 7 bases between them. DNA for the CDR3: TGTGCCAGCAGCTTAGAAGGGGTCACTGAAGCTTTCTTT. This translates into CASSLEGVTEAFF. Full variable domain (missing parts from reference TRBV7-8 and TRBJ1-1): GAGVSQSPRYKVAKRGQDVALRCDPISGHVSLFWYQQALGQGPEFLTYFQNEAQLDKSGLPSDRFFAERPEGSVSTLKIQRTQQEDSAVYLCASSLEGVTEAFFGQGTRLTVV.

This chain uses TRBV5-4 with TRBJ1-2; TRBD1 agrees at 9 bases. The CDR3 sequence is 16 residues long. The V and J ends lost 1 base and 2 bases, in that order; junction bases with no gene match: 6. Germline assignment: CDR1 SGHNT and CDR2 YYREEE (reference sequence). CDR3 sequence: CASSLRAGTGNYGYTF. CDR3 coding DNA: TGTGCCAGCAGCTTGCGGGCAGGGACAGGGAACTATGGCTACACCTTC. Filled out from reference TRBV5-4 and TRBJ1-2, the complete variable domain reads ETGVTQSPTHLIKTRGQQVTLRCSSQSGHNTVSWYQQALGQGPQFIFQYYREEENGRGNFPPRFSGLQFPNYSSELNVNALELDDSALYLCASSLRAGTGNYGYTFGSGTRLTVV.

The DNA for the CDR3 is TGTGCCAGCTCACCCGGCCTTGGAAACACCATATATTTT. Encoded protein: CASSPGLGNTIYF. The chain is built from TRBV6-1 and TRBJ1-3; D is undetermined. The CDR3 is 13 residues long. CDR1 and CDR2 from the germline V gene are MNHNS and SASEGT. Deletions cut 8 bases from V and 3 bases from J, with 11 bases between.

The V call is TRBV27, the J call TRBJ1-2; 10 bases are shared with TRBD1. The CDR3 sequence is 16 residues long. Losses at the gene ends were 3 bases for V and 3 bases for J; bases not matched to a gene: 7. Germline V gives CDR1 MNHEY, CDR2 SMNVEV (reference sequence). CDR3 protein: CASSLLGTGAYYGYTF. CDR3 bases: TGTGCCAGCAGTTTGTTAGGGACAGGGGCCTACTATGGCTACACCTTC.

This clone appeared a single time. The rearrangement uses TRBV18 and TRBJ1-3, with D tentatively TRBD1 (5 bases). CDR1 is KGHSH and CDR2 is LQKENI in the germline V gene. Trimming pared 1 base from V and 2 bases from J, leaving 9 bases between. The CDR3 totals 15 residues. The CDR3 is CASSPRGGAGNTIYF. Here the CDR3 DNA reads TGTGCCAGCTCACCACGGGGAGGGGCTGGAAACACCATATATTTT.

V is TRBV9 and J is TRBJ2-2; TRBD1 or TRBD2 may be the D gene (5 bases each). The CDR3 is made up of 14 amino acids. Germline V CDR1 and CDR2: SGDLS, YYNGEE. The V and J ends lost 8 bases and 1 base respectively, with 12 bases between them. The DNA of the CDR3 is TGTGCCAGTTCGGGACCCGGGAACACCGGGGAGCTGTTTTTT. Translation gives CASSGPGNTGELFF.

The CDR3 is CASSQGIRGNGYTF. The CDR3 coding sequence is TGTGCCAGCAGCCAGGGGATTAGAGGTAATGGCTACACCTTC. The genes are TRBV6-6 and TRBJ1-2; D may be TRBD1 (6 bases). V lost 6 bases and J lost 6, with 17 bases in between. The CDR3 is made up of 14 amino acids. Germline-derived CDR1 and CDR2 are MNHNY and SVGAGI (reference sequence).

The V call is TRBV6-4, the J call TRBJ1-6, with 8 nucleotides matching TRBD1. The V gene's germline CDR1 is MRHNA and CDR2 SNTAGT. With 10 bases clipped from V and 11 bases from J, the junction kept 25 bases outside the gene matches. The CDR3 spans 18 residues. CDR3 loop: CAKTSLDRVFRLRAPLHF. DNA of the CDR3: TGTGCCAAAACTTCCCTGGACAGGGTTTTTCGGTTAAGGGCACCCCTCCACTTT.

This chain joins TRBV11-3 and TRBJ1-6; TRBD1 might be the D (6 bases). Germline CDR1 reads SGHNT; CDR2 reads YENEEA. V was clipped by 2 bases and J by 10 bases, with 15 bases between them. The CDR3 length is 15 residues. The CDR3 DNA sequence: TGTGCCAGCAGCTTAAGTGGGCAGGGGCGATCACCCCTCCACTTT. The encoded protein is CASSLSGQGRSPLHF.

This rearrangement joins TRBV6-1 to TRBJ2-1; TRBD2 might be the D (5 bases). CDR1 and CDR2 from the germline V gene are MNHNS and SASEGT. Trimming stripped 0 bases from V and 3 bases from J, with 12 bases between. The CDR3 sequence is 16 residues long. DNA of the CDR3: TGTGCCAGCAGTGAAGCGCGGGCGTATGTCTACAATGAGCAGTTCTTC. This gives the protein CASSEARAYVYNEQFF.

This chain joins TRBV30 and TRBJ1-2; the D is unclear. The CDR3 sequence is 12 residues long. The V gene's germline CDR1 is GTSNPN and CDR2 SVGIG (reference sequence). V dropped 4 bases and J dropped 4 bases, with 10 bases sitting between them. The CDR3: CAWTDGPYGYTF. CDR3 bases: TGTGCCTGGACAGACGGACCCTATGGCTACACCTTC.

This clone was seen only a few times. V gene TRBV6-5 combines with J gene TRBJ1-5; D is ambiguous. The CDR3 consists of 13 residues. Germline CDR1 and CDR2: MNHEY and SVGAGI. V was clipped by 6 bases and J by 3 bases, with 9 bases between them. The CDR3: CASSPVLNQPQHF. The CDR3 region has the DNA TGTGCCAGCAGCCCCGTCCTCAATCAGCCCCAGCATTTT.

The DNA of the CDR3 is TGTGCCAGCAGCTTAGAAACAGGGAGGTACACTGAAGCTTTCTTT. This encodes CASSLETGRYTEAFF. The V gene is TRBV11-2, the J gene TRBJ1-1, with D tentatively TRBD1 (6 bases). The CDR3 is made up of 15 amino acids. The germline V gene has CDR1 SGHAT and CDR2 FQNNGV. V was shortened by 0 bases and J by 3 bases, with 11 bases between the two germline ends.

This clone has only a few counts. Other DNA sequences within the sample encode an identical CDR3. The chain uses TRBV7-2 and TRBJ2-7; D not resolved. V lost 4 bases to trimming and J lost 2 bases, with 3 bases between them. The CDR3 covers 11 residues. Germline assignment: CDR1 SGHTA and CDR2 FQGNSA. The CDR3 DNA reads TGTGCCAGCAGCTCAGCCTACGAGCAGTACTTC. Its translation is CASSSAYEQYF.

The chain links TRBV9 to TRBJ2-5, with 12 positions matching TRBD2. The CDR3 extends over 16 amino acids. CDR1 is SGDLS, CDR2 YYNGEE, per germline. V lost 0 bases and J lost 5; bases outside the gene matches: 5. This CDR3 is CASSVGLAGVGETQYF. The CDR3, as DNA: TGTGCCAGCAGCGTAGGACTAGCGGGAGTAGGGGAGACCCAGTACTTC.

This chain connects TRBV6-5 to TRBJ1-3; D remains ambiguous. V lost 5 bases and J 3 bases, leaving 2 bases between the germline ends. The germline V gene has CDR1 MNHEY and CDR2 SVGAGI. The CDR3 covers 11 residues. The CDR3 region has the DNA TGTGCCAGCAGTATTGGAAACACCATATATTTT. Translated: CASSIGNTIYF.

This chain links TRBV19 with TRBJ1-2; 11 bases match TRBD1. J was trimmed by 2 bases and V by 6 bases; bases with no gene match: 5. Germline loops: CDR1 LNHDA, CDR2 SQIVND (reference sequence). CDR3 size: 15 residues. The CDR3 sequence: CASSRGTGGNYGYTF. The DNA for the CDR3 is TGTGCCAGTAGCCGTGGGACAGGGGGAAACTATGGCTACACCTTC. Filled out from reference TRBV19 and TRBJ1-2, the complete variable domain reads DGGITQSPKYLFRKEGQNVTLSCEQNLNHDAMYWYRQDPGQGLRLIYYSQIVNDFQKGDIAEGYSVSREKKESFPLTVTSAQKNPTAFYLCASSRGTGGNYGYTFGSGTRLTVV.

The chain is built from TRBV5-1 and TRBJ2-1; possibly TRBD1 or TRBD2 for D (5 bases each). CDR1 and CDR2 from the germline V gene are SGHRS and YFSETQ. Trimming left V 0 bases short and J 2 bases short, with 12 bases between. This CDR3 is 16 amino acids long. The CDR3 loop reads CASSLEGRGTYNEQFF. The CDR3 bases are TGCGCCAGCAGCTTGGAGGGACGGGGAACCTACAATGAGCAGTTCTTC. Drawing the rest from reference TRBV5-1 and TRBJ2-1, the complete variable domain is KAGVTQTPRYLIKTRGQQVTLSCSPISGHRSVSWYQQTPGQGLQFLFEYFSETQRNKGNFPGRFSGRQFSNSRSEMNVSTLELGDSALYLCASSLEGRGTYNEQFFGPGTRLTVL.

This chain joins TRBV18 and TRBJ2-5; D uncertain. V lost 2 bases and J 1 base, leaving 8 bases between the germline ends. This CDR3 contains 14 residues. Germline CDR1 and CDR2: KGHSH and LQKENI. CDR3 residues: CASSPGEIQETQYF. CDR3 DNA: TGTGCCAGCTCACCAGGGGAAATCCAAGAGACCCAGTACTTC.

CDR3 in DNA: TGTGCCAGCAGTTACGCGAAGGGACAACGCCAAGATACGCAGTATTTT. It yields the protein CASSYAKGQRQDTQYF. The chain is built from TRBV6-6 and TRBJ2-3; D might be TRBD1 (6 bases). The V end was cut by 2 bases, the J end by 5 bases, with 17 bases between. Germline V CDR1 and CDR2: MNHNY, SVGAGI (reference sequence). CDR3 size: 16 residues.

Remarks on this clone: At one boundary the junction diverges from the germline segment, which might be a read error. The rearrangement joins TRBV7-2 to TRBJ2-7; TRBD2 matches at 10 bases. Germline values: CDR1 SGHTA, CDR2 FQGNSA. This CDR3 is 15 amino acids long. The CDR3 region is CASSPGLAVSYEQYF. CDR3 coding DNA: TGCGCCAGCAGCCCAGGACTAGCGGTTTCCTACGAGCAGTACTTC.

The chain recombines TRBV6-5 with TRBJ1-1, with D possibly being TRBD1 (6 bases). This CDR3 is 13 amino acids long. The germline V gene has CDR1 MNHEY and CDR2 SVGAGI. With 4 bases removed from V and 4 bases from J, the gap between germline ends came to 10 bases. CDR3 protein: CASSLTGGTEAFF. For the CDR3, the DNA is TGTGCCAGCAGTTTGACAGGCGGCACTGAAGCTTTCTTT.

The V call is TRBV9, the J call TRBJ1-1; TRBD1 might be the D (6 bases). Germline assignment: CDR1 SGDLS and CDR2 YYNGEE. The CDR3 spans 17 residues. V gave up 0 bases and J gave up 2 bases, with 17 bases separating them. The CDR3 sequence is CASSVVPRGAPNTEAFF. For the CDR3, the DNA is TGTGCCAGCAGCGTAGTGCCTAGGGGGGCCCCAAACACTGAAGCTTTCTTT.

The V and J genes are TRBV29-1 and TRBJ1-1, with 7 bases lining up with TRBD1. There are 14 residues in the CDR3. CDR1 is SQVTM and CDR2 is ANQGSEA in the germline V gene. The trim removed 4 bases at V and 6 bases at J, leaving 11 bases unmatched. The CDR3 reads CSVGRDSWGAEAFF. The DNA of the CDR3 is TGCAGCGTTGGGAGGGACAGCTGGGGAGCTGAAGCTTTCTTT.

The rearrangement joins TRBV28 to TRBJ2-1; 7 nucleotides match TRBD2. Trimming took 7 bases from V and 4 from J; bases not matched to a gene: 7. The germline gives CDR1 MDHEN, CDR2 SYDVKM. The CDR3 length is 14 residues. The CDR3 DNA sequence: TGTGCCAGCACCTCGGGGGGACCTTACAATGAGCAGTTCTTC. Amino acid sequence: CASTSGGPYNEQFF.

This clone was counted once. The gene calls are TRBV5-1 and TRBJ1-1; 10 bases fit TRBD1. V lost 3 bases, J lost 4 bases, and 3 bases stayed unmatched. Germline CDR1 and CDR2: SGHRS and YFSETQ. This CDR3 is 14 amino acids long. CDR3 region: CASSSRTGGTEAFF. The DNA of the CDR3 is TGCGCCAGCAGCTCAAGGACAGGGGGCACTGAAGCTTTCTTT.

The rearrangement links TRBV2 to TRBJ1-1; tentative D call: TRBD1 (5 bases). CDR3 length: 15 amino acids. CDR1 SNHLY and CDR2 FYNNEI come from the germline V gene. Trimming took off 8 bases at V and 0 bases at J, with 16 bases between the two ends. The CDR3 here is CASLPRGPMNTEAFF. The CDR3 DNA reads TGTGCCAGCCTGCCGCGGGGCCCAATGAACACTGAAGCTTTCTTT.

The J gene is TRBJ2-2, the V gene TRBV5-1; 10 nucleotides align to TRBD1. The CDR3 consists of 18 residues. Germline-derived CDR1 and CDR2 are SGHRS and YFSETQ. Trimming removed 3 bases from V and 5 bases from J; junction bases left unmatched: 13. The CDR3 protein is CASSWGATGGAKTGELFF. The CDR3 DNA sequence: TGCGCCAGCAGCTGGGGGGCGACAGGGGGCGCAAAGACCGGGGAGCTGTTTTTT.

This clone has only one observation. The genes are TRBV11-3 and TRBJ2-3; TRBD1 is a possible D gene (6 bases). Germline values: CDR1 SGHNT, CDR2 YENEEA. This CDR3 spans 15 amino acids. The V end was cut by 1 base, the J end by 2 bases, with 10 bases between. The DNA of the CDR3 is TGTGCCAGCAGCTTAGGCACGGGACACACAGATACGCAGTATTTT. Protein product: CASSLGTGHTDTQYF.

The chain is built from TRBV11-2 and TRBJ2-1, with 14 bases matching TRBD2. The CDR3 consists of 15 residues. Trimming took 3 bases from V and 7 from J; bases not matched to a gene: 2. Germline assignment: CDR1 SGHAT and CDR2 FQNNGV. The DNA for the CDR3 is TGTGCCAGCAGCTTCCGACTAGCGGGGGGGAATGAGCAGTTCTTC. Translating gives CASSFRLAGGNEQFF.